This TCR beta chain was identified in a study of T cells expressing NK-cell markers. Study as a whole: The TCR beta repertoires were obtained from sorted CD3+CD56+NKG2C+, CD3+CD56+NKG2C- and CD3+CD56-NKG2C+ T cells.

Using the 5' RACE reads, TCRdb records one entry per CDR3 protein without DNA. This sample contains some 150,000 distinct CDR3 sequences. Germline V gene data show CDR1 as MNHEY and CDR2 as SMNVEV (reference sequence). This CDR3 is 17 amino acids long. Source material: blood T cells: a sorted CD56 or NKG2C T cell subset, CD4+ or CD8+ T cells, or bulk PBMC T cells (not recorded which). This receptor was taken from a woman between 45 and 60 years old in good health. The rearrangement joins TRBV27 to TRBJ2-7; TCRdb's D gene call, TRBD2, goes unchecked for lack of DNA. This chain's CDR3 is CASSSPETSGRIYEQYF.